Each of the 2 T cell receptor beta chains below was sequenced from the same sample in a study of blood T cell repertoires in COVID-19. Sequenced by immunoSEQ multiplex PCR; TCRdb stores in-frame clones only, minus some. In the table there are 55,000 to 60,000 clones, approximately 84% of which are singletons. Specimen: peripheral blood. These receptors came from a man in his 70s with active COVID-19.

The chain links TRBV5-4 to TRBJ2-1; TRBD1 matches 10 bases. This CDR3 is built from 14 residues. Trimming took 4 bases from V and 7 from J; bases not matched to a gene: 5. CDR1 and CDR2 from the germline V gene are SGHNT and YYREEE (reference sequence). The CDR3, as DNA: TGTGCCAGCAGCCTGACAGGGGGCAAGAATGAGCAGTTCTTC. Translating it yields CASSLTGGKNEQFF. Filled out from reference TRBV5-4 and TRBJ2-1, the complete variable domain reads ETGVTQSPTHLIKTRGQQVTLRCSSQSGHNTVSWYQQALGQGPQFIFQYYREEENGRGNFPPRFSGLQFPNYSSELNVNALELDDSALYLCASSLTGGKNEQFFGPGTRLTVL.

This clone was observed once. V and J are TRBV5-4 and TRBJ2-5; D may be TRBD2 (5 bases). Germline CDR1 is SGHNT and CDR2 is YYREEE (reference sequence). V was clipped by 4 bases and J by 7 bases, with 14 bases between them. CDR3 length: 13 residues. The CDR3: CASSGGLFGTQYF. The DNA for the CDR3 is TGTGCCAGCAGCGGAGGACTTTTCGGGACCCAGTACTTC.